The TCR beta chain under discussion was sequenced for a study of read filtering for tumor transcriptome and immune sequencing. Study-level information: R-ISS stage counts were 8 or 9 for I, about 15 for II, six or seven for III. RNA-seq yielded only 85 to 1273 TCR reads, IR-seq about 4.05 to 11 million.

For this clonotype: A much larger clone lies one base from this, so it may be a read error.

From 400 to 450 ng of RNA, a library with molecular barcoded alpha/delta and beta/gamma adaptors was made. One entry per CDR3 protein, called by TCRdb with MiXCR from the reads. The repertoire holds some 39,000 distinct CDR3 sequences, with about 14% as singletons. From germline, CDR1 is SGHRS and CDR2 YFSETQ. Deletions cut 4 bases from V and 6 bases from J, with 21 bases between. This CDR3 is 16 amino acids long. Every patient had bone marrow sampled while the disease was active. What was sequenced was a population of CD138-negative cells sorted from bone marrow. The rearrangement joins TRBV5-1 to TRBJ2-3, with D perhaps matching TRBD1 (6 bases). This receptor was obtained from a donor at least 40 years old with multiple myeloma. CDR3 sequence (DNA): TGCGCCAGCAGCCAGGGGTTTGCCGCCCAAAGGGATACGCAGTATTTT. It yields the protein CASSQGFAAQRDTQYF.